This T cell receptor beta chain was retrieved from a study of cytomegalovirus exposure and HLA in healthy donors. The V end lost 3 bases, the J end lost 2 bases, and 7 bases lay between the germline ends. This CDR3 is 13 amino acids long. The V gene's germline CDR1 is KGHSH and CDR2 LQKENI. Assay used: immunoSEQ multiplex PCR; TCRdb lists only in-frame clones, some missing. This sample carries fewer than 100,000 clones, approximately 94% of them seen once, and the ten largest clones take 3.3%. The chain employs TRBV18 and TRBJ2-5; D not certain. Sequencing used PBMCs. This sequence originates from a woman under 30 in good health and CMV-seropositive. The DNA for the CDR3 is TGTGCCAGCTCACCGGGCCATCAAGAGACCCAGTACTTC. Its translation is CASSPGHQETQYF.